The clone carrying this T cell receptor (beta chain) was picked up many times. The entry originates in a study of T cells of healthy individuals. V shed 5 bases, J shed 6 bases, and the junction held 3 bases outside the gene matches. The CDR3 sequence is 13 residues long. The germline gives CDR1 MNHNS, CDR2 SASEGT. TCRdb independently ran MiXCR on the 5' RACE reads; one entry per CDR3 protein. This repertoire shows about 82,000 distinct CDR3 sequences, approximately 5.4% found once; its top ten account for about 7.5%. This clonotype was sampled from a female donor in good health. The chain links TRBV6-1 to TRBJ2-2, with 7 nucleotides matching TRBD1. The CDR3 spells CASSLTGAGELFF. In nucleotides, the CDR3 is TGTGCCAGCAGTCTCACAGGGGCCGGGGAGCTGTTTTTT.